Following are 16 T cell receptor beta chains from one sample sequenced in a study of CD8 T cells in Susac syndrome. RNA amounts of about 0.5 to 1 ug underwent reverse transcription with random hexamers. TCRdb itself ran the immunoSEQ multiplex PCR reads through MiXCR, one entry per CDR3 protein. The profile shows 150,000 to 200,000 distinct CDR3 sequences, approximately 95% of them singletons. Sample: CD8+ T cells from PBMCs. Receptors originate from a human donor with multiple sclerosis.

The chain carries TRBV6-2 or TRBV6-3 and TRBJ2-5; D unclear. CDR1 and CDR2 from the germline V gene are MNHEY and SVGEGT. The CDR3 has 16 amino acids. V lost 6 bases to trimming and J lost 0 bases, with 17 bases between them. In DNA form, the CDR3 reads TGTGCCAGCAGGCAAACCTCGGGTCACCACCAAGAGACCCAGTACTTC. Amino acid sequence: CASRQTSGHHQETQYF.

The rearrangement joins TRBV4-2 to TRBJ1-2; D possibly corresponds to TRBD1 (5 bases). Germline assignment: CDR1 LGHNA and CDR2 YNFKEQ. The CDR3 length is 16 residues. V dropped 0 bases and J dropped 4 bases, with 15 bases sitting between them. The CDR3 reads CASSQDKGDSLYGYTF. In DNA, the CDR3 is TGTGCCAGCAGCCAAGATAAGGGAGACAGCCTCTATGGCTACACCTTC.

The V gene is TRBV9, the J gene TRBJ2-5; TRBD2 agrees at 7 bases. This CDR3 is 14 amino acids long. CDR1 is SGDLS and CDR2 is YYNGEE in the germline V gene. V was pared by 0 bases and J by 3 bases, with 2 bases of the junction left unmatched. The CDR3 sequence: CASSVAGGKETQYF. The CDR3 region has the DNA TGTGCCAGCAGCGTAGCCGGGGGGAAAGAGACCCAGTACTTC. Together with reference TRBV9 and TRBJ2-5, the CDR3 gives the full variable domain: DSGVTQTPKHLITATGQRVTLRCSPRSGDLSVYWYQQSLDQGLQFLIQYYNGEERAKGNILERFSAQQFPDLHSELNLSSLELGDSALYFCASSVAGGKETQYFGPGTRLLVL.

V usage is TRBV29-1 and J usage is TRBJ1-1; D is ambiguous. This CDR3 is built from 10 residues. The germline CDR1 and CDR2 sequences are SQVTM and ANQGSEA. V was trimmed by 4 bases and J by 8 bases, leaving 8 bases between them. The CDR3 protein is CSVGSDEAFF. CDR3 DNA: TGCAGCGTTGGCTCAGACGAAGCTTTCTTT.

The CDR3 DNA is TGCAGCGTTACACGGGACAGGGAAAGCACAGATACGCAGTATTTT. This sequence encodes CSVTRDRESTDTQYF. This chain joins TRBV29-1 and TRBJ2-3, with 9 positions matching TRBD1. CDR1 is SQVTM, CDR2 ANQGSEA, per germline. J was trimmed by 0 bases and V by 5 bases; bases with no gene match: 6. The CDR3 is made up of 15 amino acids.

The genes are TRBV7-2 and TRBJ1-6; D possibly corresponds to TRBD1 (5 bases). Trimming took off 4 bases at V and 6 bases at J, with 16 bases between the two ends. The CDR3 runs to 16 residues. Germline lookup yields CDR1 SGHTA and CDR2 FQGNSA. DNA of the CDR3: TGTGCCAGCAGCTCACGATTTTGGCAGGGTAATTCACCCCTCCACTTT. Its translation: CASSSRFWQGNSPLHF.

This clonotype was recorded once. The V and J genes are TRBV5-1 and TRBJ2-7, with 8 bases fitting TRBD1. Germline CDR1 SGHRS, CDR2 YFSETQ. There are 13 residues in the CDR3. Losses at the gene ends were 3 bases for V and 2 bases for J; bases not matched to a gene: 1. The CDR3 sequence is CASSSTGAYEQYF. CDR3 nucleotide sequence: TGCGCCAGCAGCTCGACAGGGGCCTACGAGCAGTACTTC.

This chain joins TRBV5-1 and TRBJ2-3; 10 positions agree with TRBD2. The CDR3 runs 14 residues. The germline CDR1 and CDR2 sequences are SGHRS and YFSETQ. Trimming took 5 bases from V and 6 from J; bases not matched to a gene: 6. This CDR3 is CASRGTSADDTQYF. The CDR3 DNA is TGCGCCAGCAGGGGGACTAGCGCCGATGATACGCAGTATTTT.

The chain recombines TRBV12-3 or TRBV12-4 with TRBJ2-5; 9 bases fit TRBD2. This CDR3 has 13 residues. Trimming removed 10 bases from V and 4 bases from J; junction bases left unmatched: 7. CDR3 protein: CATAGGGGETQYF. The CDR3 coding sequence is TGTGCCACCGCCGGCGGGGGGGGAGAGACCCAGTACTTC.

The V gene is TRBV4-1, the J gene TRBJ2-7; 7 positions agree with TRBD1. The CDR3 is 14 residues long. Germline V gene sequence: CDR1 MGHRA, CDR2 YSYEKL. J gave up 2 bases and V 3 bases, and 4 bases lay outside the gene matches. This chain's CDR3 is CASSQRTGTYEQYF. In nucleotides, the CDR3 is TGCGCCAGCAGCCAGAGGACAGGCACCTACGAGCAGTACTTC.

This clonotype was counted a few times. This sequence joins TRBV29-1 and TRBJ2-7; 7 bases map to TRBD1. Germline V gene data show CDR1 as SQVTM and CDR2 as ANQGSEA. The V and J ends lost 0 bases and 6 bases, in that order; junction bases with no gene match: 8. The CDR3 spans 14 residues. The CDR3 is CSVEDPDRRGEQYF. The CDR3 coding sequence is TGCAGCGTTGAAGACCCGGACAGGAGAGGCGAGCAGTACTTC.

J is TRBJ2-1 and V is TRBV9; 11 bases fit TRBD2. The CDR3 runs to 15 residues. The germline V gene encodes CDR1 SGDLS and CDR2 YYNGEE. J lost 4 bases, V lost 7 bases, and 7 bases had no gene match. The CDR3 DNA reads as TGTGCCAGCGCGCGAGGGACTAGCGGATACAATGAGCAGTTCTTC. It is translated as CASARGTSGYNEQFF.

This rearrangement joins TRBV12-3 or TRBV12-4 to TRBJ2-1; 11 bases agree with TRBD2. CDR3 size: 15 residues. With 2 bases clipped from V and 8 bases from J, the junction kept 5 bases outside the gene matches. CDR3 sequence (DNA): TGTGCCAGCAGTTTATCTGGACTAGCGGGTGATGAGCAGTTCTTC. It specifies CASSLSGLAGDEQFF.

This clonotype was seen only a few times. The CDR3, as DNA: TGTGCCAGCAGTTTATGGGGTAGGGAGCAGTTCTTC. It translates to CASSLWGREQFF. The chain has TRBV27 and TRBJ2-1; D ambiguous. Germline V lookup: CDR1 MNHEY, CDR2 SMNVEV (reference sequence). The CDR3 has 12 residues. Trimming pared 1 base from V and 10 bases from J, leaving 8 bases between.

The J gene is TRBJ1-2, the V gene TRBV30, with no clear D. CDR3 length: 13 residues. Trimming took off 7 bases at V and 1 base at J, with 13 bases between the two ends. Germline values: CDR1 GTSNPN, CDR2 SVGIG (reference sequence). CDR3 sequence: CASMVLDNYGYTF. In DNA form, the CDR3 reads TGTGCCTCGATGGTCTTGGATAACTATGGCTACACCTTC.

This sequence joins TRBV4-2 and TRBJ2-3; D not resolved. Trimming took off 2 bases at V and 2 bases at J, with 17 bases between the two ends. The CDR3 sequence is 17 residues long. CDR1 is LGHNA and CDR2 is YNFKEQ in the germline V gene. CDR3 DNA: TGTGCCAGCAGCCAAACGGCTCGGGCGGCATACACAGATACGCAGTATTTT. Residues: CASSQTARAAYTDTQYF.